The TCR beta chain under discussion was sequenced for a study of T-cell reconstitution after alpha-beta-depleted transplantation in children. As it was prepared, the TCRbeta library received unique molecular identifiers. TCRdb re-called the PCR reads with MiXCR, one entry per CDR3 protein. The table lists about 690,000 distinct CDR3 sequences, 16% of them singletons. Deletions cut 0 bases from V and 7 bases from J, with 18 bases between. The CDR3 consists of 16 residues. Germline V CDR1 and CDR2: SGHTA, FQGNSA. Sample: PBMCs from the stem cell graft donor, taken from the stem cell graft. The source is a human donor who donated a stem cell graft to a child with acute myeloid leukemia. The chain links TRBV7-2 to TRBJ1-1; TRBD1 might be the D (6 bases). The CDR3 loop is CASSLASLRGGGEAFF. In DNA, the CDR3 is TGTGCCAGCAGCTTAGCGTCCCTCAGGGGCGGAGGTGAAGCTTTCTTT.